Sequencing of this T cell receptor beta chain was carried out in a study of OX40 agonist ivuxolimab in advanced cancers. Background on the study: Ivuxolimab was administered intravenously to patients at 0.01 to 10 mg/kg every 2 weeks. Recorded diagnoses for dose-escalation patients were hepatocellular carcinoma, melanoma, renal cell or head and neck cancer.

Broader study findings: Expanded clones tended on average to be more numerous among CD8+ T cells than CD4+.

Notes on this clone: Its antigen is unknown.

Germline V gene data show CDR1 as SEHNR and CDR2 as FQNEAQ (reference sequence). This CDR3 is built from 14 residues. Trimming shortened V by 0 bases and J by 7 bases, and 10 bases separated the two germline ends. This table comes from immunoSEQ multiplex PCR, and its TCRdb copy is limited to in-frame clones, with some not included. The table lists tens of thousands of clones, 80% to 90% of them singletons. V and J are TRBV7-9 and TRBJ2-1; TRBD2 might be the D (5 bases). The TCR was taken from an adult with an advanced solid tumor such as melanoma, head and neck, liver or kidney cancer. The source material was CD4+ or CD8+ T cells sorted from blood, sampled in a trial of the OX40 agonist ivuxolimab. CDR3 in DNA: TGTGCCAGCAGCTTAGCGAAACTAGATAATGAGCAGTTCTTC. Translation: CASSLAKLDNEQFF.